This T cell receptor beta chain was captured by sequencing in a study of OX40 agonist ivuxolimab in advanced cancers. Across the whole study: Administration of intravenous ivuxolimab to patients occurred every 2 weeks at 0.01 to 10 mg/kg. Aged roughly 23 to 79 with a mean of about 60 years, they were less than 90% male.

Trimming cost V 5 bases and J 9 bases, with 11 bases left between them. In germline, CDR1 is MDHEN, CDR2 SYDVKM. CDR3 length: 12 residues. Profiling relied on immunoSEQ multiplex PCR, and the TCRdb table lists in-frame clones only, not all of them. The table lists about 60,000 clones, 83% of them singletons. The chain combines TRBV28 with TRBJ1-5; D uncertain. The sequence was obtained from an adult with an advanced solid tumor such as melanoma, head and neck, liver or kidney cancer. Material: CD4+ or CD8+ T cells sorted from blood, obtained in a trial of the OX40 agonist ivuxolimab. For the CDR3, the DNA is TGTGCCAGCAGTGCCTACGTGCGGCCCCAGCATTTT. Translating gives CASSAYVRPQHF.